This TCR beta chain was sequenced for a study of blood T cells in healthy people across ages. The CDR3 contains 13 residues. The V end was cut by 4 bases, the J end by 4 bases, with 10 bases between. For the second PCR, which ran for 7 to 11 cycles, a sample-barcoded 5' primer and a J-beta primer mix were used. From the 5' RACE reads, TCRdb called clonotypes with MiXCR, one entry per CDR3 protein. The sample carries roughly 680,000 distinct CDR3 sequences, 52% recorded once. The chain links TRBV12-3 or TRBV12-4 to TRBJ1-2, with D uncertain. This sequence was found in a woman aged 80 or over in good health. The sequenced sample consisted of blood. The CDR3 DNA sequence: TGTGCCAGCAGTTGCCCAGGCGCCTATGGCTACACCTTC. Residues: CASSCPGAYGYTF.